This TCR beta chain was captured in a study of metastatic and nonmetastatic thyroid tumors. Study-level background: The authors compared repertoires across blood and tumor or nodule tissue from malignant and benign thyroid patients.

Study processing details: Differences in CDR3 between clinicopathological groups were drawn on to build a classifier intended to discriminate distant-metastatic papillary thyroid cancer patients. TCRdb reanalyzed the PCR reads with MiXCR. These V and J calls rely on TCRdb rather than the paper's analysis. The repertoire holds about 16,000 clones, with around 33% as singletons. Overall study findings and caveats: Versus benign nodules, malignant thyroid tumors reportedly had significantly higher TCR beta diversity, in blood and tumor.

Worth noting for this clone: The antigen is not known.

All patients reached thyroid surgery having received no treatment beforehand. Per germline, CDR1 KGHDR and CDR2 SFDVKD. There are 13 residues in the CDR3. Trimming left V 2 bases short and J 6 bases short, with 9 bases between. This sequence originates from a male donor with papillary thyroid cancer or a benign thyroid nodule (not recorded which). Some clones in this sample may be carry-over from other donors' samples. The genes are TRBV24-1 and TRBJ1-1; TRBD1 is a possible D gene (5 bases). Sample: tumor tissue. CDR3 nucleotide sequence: TGTGCCACCAGTGATTGGGGGTTCTCTGAAGCTTTCTTT. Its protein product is CATSDWGFSEAFF.